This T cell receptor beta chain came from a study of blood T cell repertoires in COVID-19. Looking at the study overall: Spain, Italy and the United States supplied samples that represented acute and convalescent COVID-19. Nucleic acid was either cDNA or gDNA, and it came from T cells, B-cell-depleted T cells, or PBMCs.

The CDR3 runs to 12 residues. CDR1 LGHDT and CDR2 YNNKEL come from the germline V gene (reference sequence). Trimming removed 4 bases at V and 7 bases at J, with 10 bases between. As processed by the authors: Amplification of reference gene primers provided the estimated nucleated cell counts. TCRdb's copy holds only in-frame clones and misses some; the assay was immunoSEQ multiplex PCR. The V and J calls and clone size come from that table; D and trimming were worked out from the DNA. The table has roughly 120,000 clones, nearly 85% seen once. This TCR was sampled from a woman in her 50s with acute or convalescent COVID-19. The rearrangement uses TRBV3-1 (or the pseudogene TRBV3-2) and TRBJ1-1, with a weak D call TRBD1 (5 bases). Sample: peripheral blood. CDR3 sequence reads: CASSPEGYEAFF. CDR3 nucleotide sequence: TGTGCCAGCAGCCCGGAGGGGTATGAAGCTTTCTTT.